This T cell receptor (beta chain) appears in the sequencing data of a study of T cell responses to AZD1222 COVID-19 vaccine. Whole-study results and caveats: Dominant CD4 TCR responses targeted spike regions 160-218 and 743-854. Repertoire collection took place solely once the T cell response had peaked. In a largely white British group with more females than males, clonal diversity was possibly underestimated.

Some clones are missing from TCRdb's copy, which holds only in-frame ones; the method was immunoSEQ multiplex PCR. The repertoire holds 90,000 to 140,000 clones, with 70% to 90% as singletons. Details on this clone: Its specificity is unknown.

Germline values: CDR1 KGHSH, CDR2 LQKENI. The CDR3 consists of 18 residues. Trimming removed 2 bases at V and 0 bases at J, with 17 bases between. The source of this sequence is an adult in good health. The chain carries TRBV18 and TRBJ1-5, with D maybe TRBD1 (5 bases). Source: peripheral blood, taken on day 0 of AZD1222 vaccination. CDR3 loop: CASSPSPGTVVSNQPQHF. The CDR3 DNA reads as TGTGCCAGCTCACCAAGCCCCGGGACTGTCGTTAGCAATCAGCCCCAGCATTTT.